Listed here are 5 T cell receptor beta chains from one sample, sequenced in a study of T-cell memory formation after mild COVID-19. TCRdb independently ran MiXCR on the 5' RACE reads; one entry per CDR3 protein. Of some 300,000 distinct CDR3 sequences in the sample, roughly 19% were seen once. The specimen sequenced was PBMCs or a T cell subset sorted from them (not recorded which). These receptors were collected from a man aged 18 to 29 who had mild COVID-19 (a few samples of this study predate the infection). Cell type and time point are not known.

This chain connects TRBV7-9 to TRBJ2-3; 14 bases are shared with TRBD2. The trim removed 5 bases at V and 2 bases at J, leaving 9 bases unmatched. Per germline, CDR1 SEHNR and CDR2 FQNEAQ (reference sequence). This CDR3 region has 18 residues. In DNA form, the CDR3 reads TGTGCCAGCAGCACGCGACTAGCGGGGGGGCCGAACACAGATACGCAGTATTTT. Translated, it gives CASSTRLAGGPNTDTQYF.

This clonotype showed up just a few times. The rearrangement links TRBV7-2 to TRBJ2-3; 9 bases are shared with TRBD2. CDR3 size: 15 residues. From germline, CDR1 is SGHTA and CDR2 FQGNSA. Trimming took 6 bases from V and 4 from J; bases not matched to a gene: 8. Here the CDR3 reads CASSRFGGGADTQYF. DNA for the CDR3: TGTGCCAGCAGTCGTTTCGGCGGGGGGGCAGATACGCAGTATTTT.

This clonotype showed up just a few times. This chain links TRBV20-1 with TRBJ2-5; no clear D. This CDR3 has 12 residues. CDR1 and CDR2 (germline): DFQATT, SNEGSKA (reference sequence). The V and J ends lost 2 bases and 5 bases respectively, with 9 bases between them. The CDR3 reads CSARLGKETQYF. CDR3 bases: TGCAGTGCTAGATTGGGAAAGGAGACCCAGTACTTC.

The V and J genes are TRBV19 and TRBJ1-2, with D uncertain. There are 15 residues in the CDR3. Trimming cost V 5 bases and J 3 bases, with 16 bases left between them. Germline values: CDR1 LNHDA, CDR2 SQIVND (reference sequence). Here the CDR3 reads CASSPRPNWDYGYTF. The DNA for the CDR3 is TGTGCCAGTAGTCCTAGGCCCAACTGGGACTATGGCTACACCTTC.

The chain joins TRBV29-1 to TRBJ2-5; 11 bases fit TRBD1. The V gene's germline CDR1 is SQVTM and CDR2 ANQGSEA. V trimming: 3 bases; J trimming: 5 bases; junction bases outside the gene matches: 11. The CDR3 extends over 16 amino acids. In DNA, the CDR3 is TGCAGCGTTGATAGTAAGGGGACAGGGGGTGCGGAGACCCAGTACTTC. This sequence encodes CSVDSKGTGGAETQYF.